Given below is one T cell receptor beta chain in context. Assay: immunoSEQ multiplex PCR; the TCRdb copy retains only in-frame clones and omits some. The sample contains 75,000 or so clones, roughly four fifths of which appear only once. Germline trimming cut 1 base from V and 5 bases from J; bases unmatched to any gene: 10. CDR3 length: 16 residues. Germline loops: CDR1 LGHNA, CDR2 YNFKEQ. These data originate in a study of blood T cell repertoires in COVID-19. For the study at large: From T cells, B-cell-depleted T cells, or PBMCs came the material, which was cDNA or gDNA.

The TCR comes from a man aged 55 to 70 with acute or convalescent COVID-19. The chain combines TRBV4-2 with TRBJ1-2; 7 positions agree with TRBD1. Sample: peripheral blood. CDR3 residues: CASSQGGRQGQYGYTF. CDR3 nucleotides: TGTGCCAGCAGCCAAGGGGGTCGACAGGGCCAGTATGGCTACACCTTC.